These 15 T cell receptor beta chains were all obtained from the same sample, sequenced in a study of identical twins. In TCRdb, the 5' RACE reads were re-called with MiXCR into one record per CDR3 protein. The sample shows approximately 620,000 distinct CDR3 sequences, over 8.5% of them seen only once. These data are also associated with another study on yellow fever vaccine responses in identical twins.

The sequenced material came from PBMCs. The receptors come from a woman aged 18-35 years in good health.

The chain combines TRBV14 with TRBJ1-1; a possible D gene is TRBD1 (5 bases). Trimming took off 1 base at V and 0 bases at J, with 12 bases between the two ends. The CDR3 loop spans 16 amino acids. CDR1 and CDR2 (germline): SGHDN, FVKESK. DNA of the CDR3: TGTGCCAGCAGCCAAGCTCGGCAGGGAATGAACACTGAAGCTTTCTTT. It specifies CASSQARQGMNTEAFF.

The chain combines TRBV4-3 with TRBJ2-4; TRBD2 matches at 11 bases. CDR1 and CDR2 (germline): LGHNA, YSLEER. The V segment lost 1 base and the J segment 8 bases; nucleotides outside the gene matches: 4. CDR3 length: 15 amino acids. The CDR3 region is CASSQVGTSGDIQYF. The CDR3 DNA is TGCGCCAGCAGCCAAGTGGGGACTAGCGGAGACATTCAGTACTTC.

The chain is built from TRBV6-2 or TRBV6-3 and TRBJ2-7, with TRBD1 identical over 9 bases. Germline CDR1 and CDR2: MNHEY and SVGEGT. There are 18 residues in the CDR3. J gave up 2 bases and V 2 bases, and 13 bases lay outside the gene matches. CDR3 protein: CASSYSWDRVILAYEQYF. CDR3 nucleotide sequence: TGTGCCAGCAGTTACAGCTGGGACAGGGTTATTTTGGCCTACGAGCAGTACTTC.

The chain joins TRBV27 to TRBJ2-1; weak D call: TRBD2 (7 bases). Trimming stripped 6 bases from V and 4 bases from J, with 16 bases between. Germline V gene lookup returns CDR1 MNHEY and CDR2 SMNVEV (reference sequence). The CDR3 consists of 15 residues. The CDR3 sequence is CASSLPGGRYNEQFF. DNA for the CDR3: TGTGCCAGCAGCCTCCCGGGGGGCAGGTACAATGAGCAGTTCTTC.

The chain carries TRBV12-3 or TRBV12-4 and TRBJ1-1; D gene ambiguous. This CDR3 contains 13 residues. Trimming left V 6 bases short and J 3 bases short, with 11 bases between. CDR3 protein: CASRGGGHTEAFF. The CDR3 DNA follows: TGTGCCAGCAGGGGCGGAGGGCACACTGAAGCTTTCTTT.

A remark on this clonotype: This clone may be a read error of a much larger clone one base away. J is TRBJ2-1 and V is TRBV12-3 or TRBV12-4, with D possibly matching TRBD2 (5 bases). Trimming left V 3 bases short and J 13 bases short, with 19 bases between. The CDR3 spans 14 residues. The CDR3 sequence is CASSFRDLITDQFF. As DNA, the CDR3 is TGTGCCAGCAGTTTTCGGGATTTAATCACTGACCAGTTCTTC.

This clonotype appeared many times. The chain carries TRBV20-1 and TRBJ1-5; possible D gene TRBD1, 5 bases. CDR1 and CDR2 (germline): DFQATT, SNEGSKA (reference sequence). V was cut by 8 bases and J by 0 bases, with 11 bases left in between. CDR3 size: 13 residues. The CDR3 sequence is CSIRDYSNQPQHF. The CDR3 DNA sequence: TGCAGTATCAGGGATTATAGCAATCAGCCCCAGCATTTT.

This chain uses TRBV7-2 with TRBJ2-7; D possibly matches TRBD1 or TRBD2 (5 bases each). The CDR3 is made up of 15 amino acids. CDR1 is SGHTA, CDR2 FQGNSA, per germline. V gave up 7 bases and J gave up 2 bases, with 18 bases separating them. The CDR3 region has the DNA TGTGCCAGCACCCCCGGGGCAGGTATTACCTACGAGCAGTACTTC. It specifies CASTPGAGITYEQYF.

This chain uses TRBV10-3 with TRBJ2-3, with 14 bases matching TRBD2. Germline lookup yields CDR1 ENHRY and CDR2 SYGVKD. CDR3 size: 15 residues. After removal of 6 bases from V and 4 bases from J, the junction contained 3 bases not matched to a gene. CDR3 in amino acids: CAIRGLAGVSDTQYF. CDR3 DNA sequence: TGTGCCATCAGGGGACTAGCGGGAGTCTCAGATACGCAGTATTTT.

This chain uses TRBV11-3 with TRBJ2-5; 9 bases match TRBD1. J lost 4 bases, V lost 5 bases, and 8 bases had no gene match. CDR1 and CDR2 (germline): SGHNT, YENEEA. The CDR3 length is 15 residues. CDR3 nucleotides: TGTGCCAGCAGCATGGGATACAGGGGGCGAGAGACCCAGTACTTC. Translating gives CASSMGYRGRETQYF.

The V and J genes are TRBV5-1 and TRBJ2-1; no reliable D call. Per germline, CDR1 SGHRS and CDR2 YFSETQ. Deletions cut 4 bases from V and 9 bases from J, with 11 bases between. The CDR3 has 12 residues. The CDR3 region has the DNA TGCGCCAGCAGCCAAAACCGGGTTGAGCAGTTCTTC. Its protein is CASSQNRVEQFF.

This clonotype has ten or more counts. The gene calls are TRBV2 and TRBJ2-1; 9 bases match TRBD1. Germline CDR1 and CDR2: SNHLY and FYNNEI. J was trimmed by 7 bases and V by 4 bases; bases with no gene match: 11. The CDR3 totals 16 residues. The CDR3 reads CASSGTGTGPFNEQFF. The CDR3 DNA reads TGTGCCAGCAGTGGGACCGGGACAGGGCCCTTTAATGAGCAGTTCTTC.

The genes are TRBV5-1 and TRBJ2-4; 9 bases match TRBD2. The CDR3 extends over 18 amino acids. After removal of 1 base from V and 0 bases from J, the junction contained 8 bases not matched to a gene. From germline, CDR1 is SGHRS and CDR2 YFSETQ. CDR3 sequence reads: CASSLRVAGDLAKNIQYF. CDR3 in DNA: TGCGCCAGCAGCTTGAGAGTAGCGGGGGACCTAGCCAAAAACATTCAGTACTTC.

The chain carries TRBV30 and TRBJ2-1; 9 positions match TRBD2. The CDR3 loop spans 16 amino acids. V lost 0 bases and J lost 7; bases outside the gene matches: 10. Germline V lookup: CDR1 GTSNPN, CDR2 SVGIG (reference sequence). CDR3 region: CAWSVRGGVGRNEQFF. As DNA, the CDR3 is TGTGCCTGGAGTGTTCGCGGGGGGGTAGGCCGTAATGAGCAGTTCTTC.

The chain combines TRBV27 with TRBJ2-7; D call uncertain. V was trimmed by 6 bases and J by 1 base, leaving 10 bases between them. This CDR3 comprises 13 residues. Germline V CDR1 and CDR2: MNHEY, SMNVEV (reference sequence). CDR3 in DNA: TGTGCCAGCAGACTCGGACGGTCCTACGAGCAGTACTTC. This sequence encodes CASRLGRSYEQYF.